The rows below give T cell receptor beta chains drawn from one sample of a study of Ad26.COV2.S vaccination and SARS-CoV-2 variants. Some clones are missing from TCRdb's copy, which holds only in-frame ones; the method was immunoSEQ multiplex PCR. The sample has fewer than 800,000 clones, about 89% seen once. The specimen was peripheral blood, collected in a trial of Ad26.COV2.S vaccine versus placebo. Every receptor here comes from a person between 18 and 59 years old who received the Ad26.COV2.S COVID-19 vaccine or a placebo. Both conserved end residues are part of each CDR3. Each record gives: J gene, CDR3 length, clone size, V gene, D gene, CDR3 protein, CDR3 DNA. The D gene is left open where the match is weak. Clone size, where shown, is once, few, many, or a class for clones that have expanded.

J gene: TRBJ2-7
CDR3 length: 13
clone size: .
V gene: TRBV6-5
D gene: TRBD2
CDR3 protein: CASKRGVTYEQYF
CDR3 DNA: TGTGCCAGCAAACGGGGGGTAACCTACGAGCAGTACTTC

J gene: TRBJ1-5
CDR3 length: 14
clone size: .
V gene: TRBV6-2/TRBV6-3
D gene: .
CDR3 protein: CASSPGNRNQPQHF
CDR3 DNA: TGTGCCAGCAGTCCAGGGAACCGGAATCAGCCCCAGCATTTT

J gene: TRBJ2-2
CDR3 length: 15
clone size: .
V gene: TRBV7-2
D gene: .
CDR3 protein: CASSLGGKNTGELFF
CDR3 DNA: TGTGCCAGCAGCTTAGGCGGGAAGAACACCGGGGAGCTGTTTTTT

J gene: TRBJ2-5
CDR3 length: 17
clone size: .
V gene: TRBV7-2
D gene: TRBD2
CDR3 protein: CASRQGGSGGPQETQYF
CDR3 DNA: TGTGCCAGCAGACAGGGCGGTAGCGGGGGTCCGCAAGAGACCCAGTACTTC

J gene: TRBJ2-3
CDR3 length: 16
clone size: .
V gene: TRBV9
D gene: TRBD2
CDR3 protein: CASSVGTSGGTDTQYF
CDR3 DNA: TGTGCCAGCAGCGTAGGGACTAGCGGGGGTACAGATACGCAGTATTTT

J gene: TRBJ2-7
CDR3 length: 14
clone size: .
V gene: TRBV5-1
D gene: TRBD2
CDR3 protein: CASSWTSGTYEQYF
CDR3 DNA: TGCGCCAGCAGCTGGACTAGCGGGACCTACGAGCAGTACTTC

J gene: TRBJ2-4
CDR3 length: 14
clone size: .
V gene: TRBV25-1
D gene: TRBD1
CDR3 protein: CASRTGGQGNIQYF
CDR3 DNA: TGTGCCAGCCGAACCGGGGGACAGGGAAACATTCAGTACTTC

J gene: TRBJ2-1
CDR3 length: 15
clone size: .
V gene: TRBV30
D gene: .
CDR3 protein: CAWSLRSRLYNEQFF
CDR3 DNA: TGTGCCTGGAGTTTGCGGAGCAGACTATACAATGAGCAGTTCTTC

J gene: TRBJ2-3
CDR3 length: 16
clone size: .
V gene: TRBV7-2
D gene: TRBD2
CDR3 protein: CASSVDLAGGTDTQYF
CDR3 DNA: TGTGCCAGCAGCGTAGACCTAGCGGGGGGCACAGATACGCAGTATTTT

J gene: TRBJ1-5
CDR3 length: 15
clone size: .
V gene: TRBV5-5
D gene: TRBD1
CDR3 protein: CASSHGGGVNQPQHF
CDR3 DNA: TGTGCCAGCAGCCACGGAGGGGGCGTCAATCAGCCCCAGCATTTT

J gene: TRBJ1-2
CDR3 length: 14
clone size: .
V gene: TRBV13
D gene: .
CDR3 protein: CASSIQGSNYGYTF
CDR3 DNA: TGTGCCAGCAGCATCCAAGGCTCTAACTATGGCTACACCTTC

J gene: TRBJ1-3
CDR3 length: 16
clone size: .
V gene: TRBV19
D gene: .
CDR3 protein: CASSLYRRISGNTIYF
CDR3 DNA: TGTGCCAGTAGTCTCTACAGGCGAATCTCTGGAAACACCATATATTTT

J gene: TRBJ1-1
CDR3 length: 11
clone size: .
V gene: TRBV6-5
D gene: .
CDR3 protein: CASRKNTEAFF
CDR3 DNA: TGTGCCAGTCGCAAAAACACTGAAGCTTTCTTT

J gene: TRBJ1-6
CDR3 length: 13
clone size: .
V gene: TRBV7-9
D gene: .
CDR3 protein: CASSSDSSSPLHF
CDR3 DNA: TGTGCCAGCAGCTCGGACAGCTCTTCACCCCTCCACTTT

J gene: TRBJ2-3
CDR3 length: 16
clone size: .
V gene: TRBV7-9
D gene: .
CDR3 protein: CASSLGASPRTDTQYF
CDR3 DNA: TGTGCCAGCAGCTTAGGGGCTAGCCCCAGAACAGATACGCAGTATTTT

J gene: TRBJ2-1
CDR3 length: 17
clone size: .
V gene: TRBV5-1
D gene: TRBD2
CDR3 protein: CASSPLITSGRTNEQFF
CDR3 DNA: TGCGCCAGCAGCCCGTTAATTACTAGCGGGAGAACCAATGAGCAGTTCTTC

J gene: TRBJ2-2
CDR3 length: 15
clone size: .
V gene: TRBV6-1
D gene: .
CDR3 protein: CASSDRGFNTGELFF
CDR3 DNA: TGTGCCAGCAGTGACAGGGGTTTTAACACCGGGGAGCTGTTTTTT

J gene: TRBJ1-1
CDR3 length: 11
clone size: .
V gene: TRBV14
D gene: .
CDR3 protein: CASGAETEAFF
CDR3 DNA: TGTGCCAGCGGGGCTGAAACTGAAGCTTTCTTT

J gene: TRBJ2-1
CDR3 length: 14
clone size: once
V gene: TRBV5-1
D gene: .
CDR3 protein: CASSHPSADNEQFF
CDR3 DNA: TGCGCCAGCAGCCACCCTAGCGCGGACAATGAGCAGTTCTTC

J gene: TRBJ2-1
CDR3 length: 12
clone size: .
V gene: TRBV7-9
D gene: .
CDR3 protein: CASSLRAYEQFF
CDR3 DNA: TGTGCCAGCAGCTTAAGGGCGTATGAGCAGTTCTTC

J gene: TRBJ1-4
CDR3 length: 14
clone size: .
V gene: TRBV5-4
D gene: TRBD1
CDR3 protein: CASSPGQGPEKLFF
CDR3 DNA: TGTGCCAGCAGCCCAGGACAGGGCCCTGAAAAACTGTTTTTT

J gene: TRBJ2-7
CDR3 length: 14
clone size: .
V gene: TRBV11-3
D gene: .
CDR3 protein: CASSPGASPYEQYF
CDR3 DNA: TGTGCCAGCAGCCCAGGGGCGTCCCCTTACGAGCAGTACTTC

J gene: TRBJ2-3
CDR3 length: 15
clone size: once
V gene: TRBV30
D gene: TRBD1
CDR3 protein: CAWSRGQGETDTQYF
CDR3 DNA: TGTGCCTGGAGTAGGGGACAGGGGGAAACAGATACGCAGTATTTT

J gene: TRBJ2-5
CDR3 length: 15
clone size: .
V gene: TRBV5-1
D gene: .
CDR3 protein: CASSLADGPRETQYF
CDR3 DNA: TGCGCCAGCAGCTTGGCCGACGGGCCCCGAGAGACCCAGTACTTC

J gene: TRBJ2-1
CDR3 length: 18
clone size: .
V gene: TRBV9
D gene: TRBD2
CDR3 protein: CASSVRNTGTSGLNEQFF
CDR3 DNA: TGTGCCAGCAGCGTACGGAACACCGGGACTAGCGGCTTGAATGAGCAGTTCTTC

J gene: TRBJ2-2
CDR3 length: 15
clone size: .
V gene: TRBV5-4
D gene: TRBD1
CDR3 protein: CASSRGQGRVGELFF
CDR3 DNA: TGTGCCAGCAGCAGGGGACAGGGGAGGGTCGGGGAGCTGTTTTTT